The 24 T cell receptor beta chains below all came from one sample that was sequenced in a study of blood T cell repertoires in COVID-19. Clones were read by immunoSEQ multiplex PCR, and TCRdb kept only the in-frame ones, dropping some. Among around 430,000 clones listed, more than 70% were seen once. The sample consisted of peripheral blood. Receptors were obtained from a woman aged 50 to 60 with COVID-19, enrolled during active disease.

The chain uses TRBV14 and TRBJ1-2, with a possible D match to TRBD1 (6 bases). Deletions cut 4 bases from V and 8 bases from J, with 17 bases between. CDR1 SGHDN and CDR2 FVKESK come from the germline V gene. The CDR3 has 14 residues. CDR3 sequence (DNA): TGTGCCAGCAGCCTCCTAGGACAGCAGTGGGGCTACACCTTC. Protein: CASSLLGQQWGYTF.

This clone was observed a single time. The CDR3 loop is CASSIAPGGNTEAFF. CDR3 DNA: TGTGCCAGTAGTATAGCCCCAGGGGGGAACACTGAAGCTTTCTTT. This rearrangement joins TRBV19 to TRBJ1-1; 7 bases fit TRBD1. The CDR3 sequence is 15 residues long. V lost 1 base to trimming and J lost 1 base; unmatched junction nucleotides: 3. Germline V lookup: CDR1 LNHDA, CDR2 SQIVND (reference sequence).

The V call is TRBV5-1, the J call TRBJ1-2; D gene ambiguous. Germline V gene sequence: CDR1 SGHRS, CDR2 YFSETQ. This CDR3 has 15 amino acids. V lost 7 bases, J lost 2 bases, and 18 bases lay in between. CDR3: CASGEGGIYNYGYTF. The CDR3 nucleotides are TGCGCCAGCGGGGAAGGAGGGATTTACAACTATGGCTACACCTTC.

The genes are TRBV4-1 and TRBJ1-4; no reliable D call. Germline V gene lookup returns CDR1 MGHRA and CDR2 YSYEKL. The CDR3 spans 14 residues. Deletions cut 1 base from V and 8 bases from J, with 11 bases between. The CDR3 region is CASSQGSGYEKLFF. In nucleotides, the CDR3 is TGCGCCAGCAGCCAAGGGTCCGGTTACGAAAAACTGTTTTTT.

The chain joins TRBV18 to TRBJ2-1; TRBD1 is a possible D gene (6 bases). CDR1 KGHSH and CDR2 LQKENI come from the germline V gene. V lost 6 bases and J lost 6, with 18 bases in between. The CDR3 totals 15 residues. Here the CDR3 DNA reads TGTGCCAGCTCCCAACCGGTGGGGGCCTTCAATGAGCAGTTCTTC. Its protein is CASSQPVGAFNEQFF.

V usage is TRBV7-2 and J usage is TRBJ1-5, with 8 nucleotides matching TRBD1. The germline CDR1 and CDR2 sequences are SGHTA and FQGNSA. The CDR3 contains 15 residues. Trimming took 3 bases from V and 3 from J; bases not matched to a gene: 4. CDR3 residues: CASSFTGGNNQPQHF. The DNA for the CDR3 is TGTGCCAGCAGCTTTACAGGGGGGAACAATCAGCCCCAGCATTTT. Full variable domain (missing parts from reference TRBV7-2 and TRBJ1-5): GAGVSQSPSNKVTEKGKDVELRCDPISGHTALYWYRQSLGQGLEFLIYFQGNSAPDKSGLPSDRFSAERTGGSVSTLTIQRTQQEDSAVYLCASSFTGGNNQPQHFGDGTRLSIL.

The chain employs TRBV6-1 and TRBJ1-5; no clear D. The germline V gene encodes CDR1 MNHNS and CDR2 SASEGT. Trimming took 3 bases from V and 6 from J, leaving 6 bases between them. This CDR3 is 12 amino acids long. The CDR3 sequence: CASSDPGQPQHF. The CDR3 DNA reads TGTGCCAGCAGTGACCCGGGTCAGCCCCAGCATTTT.

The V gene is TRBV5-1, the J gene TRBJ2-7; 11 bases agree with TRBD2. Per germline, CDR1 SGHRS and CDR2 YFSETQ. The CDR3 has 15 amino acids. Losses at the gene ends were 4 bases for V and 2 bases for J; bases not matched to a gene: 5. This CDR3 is CASSPYSGGAYEQYF. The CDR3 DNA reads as TGCGCCAGCAGCCCCTATAGCGGGGGGGCCTACGAGCAGTACTTC.

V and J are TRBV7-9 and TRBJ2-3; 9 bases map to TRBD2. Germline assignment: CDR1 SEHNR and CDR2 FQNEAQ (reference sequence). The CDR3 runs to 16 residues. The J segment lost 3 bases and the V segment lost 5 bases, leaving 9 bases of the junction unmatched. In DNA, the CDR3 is TGTGCCAGCAGCCCGTCCTCGCGGGGGGGAACAGATACGCAGTATTTT. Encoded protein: CASSPSSRGGTDTQYF.

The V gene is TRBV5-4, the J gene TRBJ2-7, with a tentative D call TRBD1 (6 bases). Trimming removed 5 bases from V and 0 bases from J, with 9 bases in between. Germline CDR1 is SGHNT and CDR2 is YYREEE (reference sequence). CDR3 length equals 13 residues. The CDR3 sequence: CASRQGNSYEQYF. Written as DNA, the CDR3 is TGTGCCAGCAGACAGGGCAACTCCTACGAGCAGTACTTC.

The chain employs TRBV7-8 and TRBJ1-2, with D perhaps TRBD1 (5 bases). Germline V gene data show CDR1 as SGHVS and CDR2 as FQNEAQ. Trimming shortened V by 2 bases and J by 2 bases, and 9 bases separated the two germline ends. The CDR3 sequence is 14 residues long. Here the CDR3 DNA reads TGTGCCAGCAGCTTATCGGGGGGGAACTATGGCTACACCTTC. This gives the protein CASSLSGGNYGYTF.

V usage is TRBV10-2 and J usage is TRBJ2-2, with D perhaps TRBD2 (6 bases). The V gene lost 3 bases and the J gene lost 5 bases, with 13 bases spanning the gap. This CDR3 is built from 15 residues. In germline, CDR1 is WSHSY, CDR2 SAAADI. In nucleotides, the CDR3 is TGCGCCAGCAGTGACGGGACTGTGGCGACCGGGGAGCTGTTTTTT. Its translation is CASSDGTVATGELFF.

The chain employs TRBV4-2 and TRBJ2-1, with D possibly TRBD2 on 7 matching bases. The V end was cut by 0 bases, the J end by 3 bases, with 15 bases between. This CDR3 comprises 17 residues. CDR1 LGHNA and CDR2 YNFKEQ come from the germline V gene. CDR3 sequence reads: CASSQDKGGALYNEQFF. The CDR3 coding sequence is TGTGCCAGCAGCCAAGATAAGGGGGGGGCCCTCTACAATGAGCAGTTCTTC.

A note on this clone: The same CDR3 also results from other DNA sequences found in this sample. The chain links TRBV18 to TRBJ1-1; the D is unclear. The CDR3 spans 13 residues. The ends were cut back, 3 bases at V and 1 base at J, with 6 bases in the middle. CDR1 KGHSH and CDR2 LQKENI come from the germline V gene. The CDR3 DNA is TGTGCCAGCTCACCGCGGGGGAACACTGAAGCTTTCTTT. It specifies CASSPRGNTEAFF.

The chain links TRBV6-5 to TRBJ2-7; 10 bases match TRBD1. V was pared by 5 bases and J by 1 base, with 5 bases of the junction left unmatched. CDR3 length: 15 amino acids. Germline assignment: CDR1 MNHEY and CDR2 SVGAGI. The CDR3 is CASSLGQGVSYEQYF. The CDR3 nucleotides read TGTGCCAGCAGTCTCGGACAGGGGGTGTCCTACGAGCAGTACTTC.

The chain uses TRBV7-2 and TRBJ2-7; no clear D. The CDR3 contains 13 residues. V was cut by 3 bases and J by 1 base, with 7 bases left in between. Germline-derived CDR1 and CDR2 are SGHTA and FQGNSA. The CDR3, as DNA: TGTGCCAGCAGCTTTGAGTCGTCCTACGAGCAGTACTTC. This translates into CASSFESSYEQYF.

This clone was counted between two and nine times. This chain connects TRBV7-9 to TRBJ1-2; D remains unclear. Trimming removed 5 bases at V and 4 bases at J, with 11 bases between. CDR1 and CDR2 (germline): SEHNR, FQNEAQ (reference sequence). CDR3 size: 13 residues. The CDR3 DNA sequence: TGTGCCAGCAGCATTACGGTCGGCTATGGCTACACCTTC. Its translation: CASSITVGYGYTF.

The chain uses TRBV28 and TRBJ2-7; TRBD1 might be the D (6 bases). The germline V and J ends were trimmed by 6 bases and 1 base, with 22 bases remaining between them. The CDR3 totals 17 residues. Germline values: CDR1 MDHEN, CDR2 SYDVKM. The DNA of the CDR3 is TGTGCCAGCAGAAGGGCAGGGGAAGGAGTGGTGTCCTACGAGCAGTACTTC. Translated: CASRRAGEGVVSYEQYF.

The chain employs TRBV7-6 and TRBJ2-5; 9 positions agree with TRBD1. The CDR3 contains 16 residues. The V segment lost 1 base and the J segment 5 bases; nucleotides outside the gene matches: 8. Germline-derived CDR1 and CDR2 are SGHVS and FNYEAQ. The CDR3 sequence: CASSLVGTGRGETQYF. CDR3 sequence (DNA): TGTGCCAGCAGCTTAGTCGGGACAGGGCGCGGCGAGACCCAGTACTTC.

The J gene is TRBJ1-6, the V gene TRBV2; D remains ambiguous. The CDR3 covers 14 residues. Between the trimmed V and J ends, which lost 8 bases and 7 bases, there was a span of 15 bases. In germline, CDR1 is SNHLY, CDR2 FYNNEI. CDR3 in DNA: TGTGCCAGCGTAATCACAGACAAGAATTCACCCCTCCACTTT. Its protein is CASVITDKNSPLHF.

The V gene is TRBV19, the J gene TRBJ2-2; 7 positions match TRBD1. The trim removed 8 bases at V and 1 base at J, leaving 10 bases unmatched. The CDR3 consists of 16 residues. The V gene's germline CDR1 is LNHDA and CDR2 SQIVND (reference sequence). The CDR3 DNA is TGTGCCAGTCAAACTGCCCGACAGGGGAACACCGGGGAGCTGTTTTTT. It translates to CASQTARQGNTGELFF.

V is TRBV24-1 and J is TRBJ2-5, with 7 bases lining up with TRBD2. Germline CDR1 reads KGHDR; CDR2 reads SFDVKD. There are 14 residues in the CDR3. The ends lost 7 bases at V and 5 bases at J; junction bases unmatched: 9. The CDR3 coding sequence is TGTGCCACCAGAGCTGCGGGGGAGGGGGAGACCCAGTACTTC. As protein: CATRAAGEGETQYF.

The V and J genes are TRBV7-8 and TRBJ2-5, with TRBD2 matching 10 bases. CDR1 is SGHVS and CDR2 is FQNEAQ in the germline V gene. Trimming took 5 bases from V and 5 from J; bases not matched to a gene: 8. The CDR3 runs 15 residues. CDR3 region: CASSPVAGGGETQYF. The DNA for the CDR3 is TGTGCCAGCAGCCCTGTAGCGGGGGGCGGCGAGACCCAGTACTTC.

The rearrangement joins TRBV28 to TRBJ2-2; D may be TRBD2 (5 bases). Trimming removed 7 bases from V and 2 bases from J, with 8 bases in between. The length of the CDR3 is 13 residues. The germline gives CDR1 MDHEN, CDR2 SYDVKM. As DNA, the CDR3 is TGTGCCAGCAACGGGGATAACACCGGGGAGCTGTTTTTT. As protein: CASNGDNTGELFF.